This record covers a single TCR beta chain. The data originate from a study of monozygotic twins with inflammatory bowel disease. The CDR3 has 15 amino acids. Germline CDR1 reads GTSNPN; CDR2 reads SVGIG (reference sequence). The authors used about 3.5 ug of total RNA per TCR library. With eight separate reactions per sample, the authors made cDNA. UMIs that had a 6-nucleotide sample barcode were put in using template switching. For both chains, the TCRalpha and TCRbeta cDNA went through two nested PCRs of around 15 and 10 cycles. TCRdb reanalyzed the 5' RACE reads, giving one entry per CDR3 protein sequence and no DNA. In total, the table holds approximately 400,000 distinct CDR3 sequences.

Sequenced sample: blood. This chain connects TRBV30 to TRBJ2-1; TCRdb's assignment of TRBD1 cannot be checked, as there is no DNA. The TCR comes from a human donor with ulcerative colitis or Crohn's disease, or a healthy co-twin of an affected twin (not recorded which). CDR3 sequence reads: CAWRTGVALGNEQFF.